This TCR beta chain was recorded in a study of early T cells in non-severe SARS-CoV-2 infection. Study information: The chains were unpaired, and the sequenced material was bulk RNA from unsorted whole blood. Whole-study results and caveats: Database matching using VDJdb favored anti-spike CD8 responses, with private and CD4 specificities left missing.

Individual cDNA molecules were tagged with unique molecular identifiers. From the 5' RACE reads, TCRdb called clonotypes with MiXCR, one entry per CDR3 protein. The table has approximately 70,000 distinct CDR3 sequences, roughly 12% seen once. This clonotype occurred a few times. The antigen is undetermined. Germline V gene lookup returns CDR1 DFQATT and CDR2 SNEGSKA (reference sequence). V shed 6 bases and J shed 0 bases, with 9 bases lying between them. This CDR3 has 12 residues. The sample comprised whole blood. The clonotype originates from an adult who was a healthcare worker with PCR-confirmed SARS-CoV-2 infection or an uninfected control (not recorded which). V gene TRBV20-1 combines with J gene TRBJ2-7; no definite D call. The DNA for the CDR3 is TGCAGTGCGACGTACAGCTCCTACGAGCAGTACTTC. This gives the protein CSATYSSYEQYF.